The 16 T cell receptor beta chains presented below share a single source sample, sequenced in a study of T cells after yellow fever vaccination. One entry per CDR3 protein, called by TCRdb with MiXCR from the 5' RACE reads. Of hundreds of thousands of distinct CDR3 sequences in the sample, around 8.1% were seen once. The sequences come from PBMCs, collected 35 to 50 days after the first yellow fever vaccination. The receptors were gathered from a man younger than 30 who received the YFV17D yellow fever vaccine.

CDR3 DNA: TGCAGTGCTAGTCGTCCTGGACAGATAAGCACCGGGGAGCTGTTTTTT. This sequence encodes CSASRPGQISTGELFF. The chain joins TRBV20-1 to TRBJ2-2; a possible D gene is TRBD1 (6 bases). Trimming pared 3 bases from V and 4 bases from J, leaving 18 bases between. CDR3 length: 16 amino acids. Germline values: CDR1 DFQATT, CDR2 SNEGSKA (reference sequence).

This chain joins TRBV5-1 and TRBJ2-1, with D tentatively TRBD2 (6 bases). The germline V and J ends were trimmed by 6 bases and 1 base, with 17 bases remaining between them. In germline, CDR1 is SGHRS, CDR2 YFSETQ. This CDR3 spans 16 amino acids. CDR3: CASNQIMGGSYNEQFF. In DNA, the CDR3 is TGCGCCAGCAACCAAATCATGGGGGGATCCTACAATGAGCAGTTCTTC.

In the case of this clonotype: A junction end diverges from the germline sequence, so it may reflect a read error. The V call is TRBV7-2, the J call TRBJ2-1, with D possibly being TRBD1 (5 bases). The CDR3 covers 12 residues. Germline V gives CDR1 SGHTA, CDR2 FQGNSA. The DNA of the CDR3 is TGTGCCAGCAGCTTGATGACAGTGCCGCCGACCTTC. Its translation: CASSLMTVPPTF.

This clonotype was detected ten times or more. The rearrangement uses TRBV7-9 and TRBJ2-7; no clear D. Germline CDR1 is SEHNR and CDR2 is FQNEAQ (reference sequence). The V end was cut by 3 bases, the J end by 3 bases, with 6 bases between. The CDR3 is made up of 12 amino acids. The CDR3 sequence is CASSLDDYEQYV. CDR3 in DNA: TGTGCCAGCAGCTTGGACGACTACGAGCAGTACGTC.

This rearrangement joins TRBV7-6 to TRBJ1-3; tentatively, D is TRBD1 (6 bases). The CDR3 consists of 16 residues. CDR1 is SGHVS, CDR2 FNYEAQ, per germline. V gave up 1 base and J gave up 4 bases, with 14 bases separating them. CDR3 DNA sequence: TGTGCCAGCAGCTTAGGTTCGGGGGCCGGAGGAAACACCATATATTTT. This translates into CASSLGSGAGGNTIYF.

This chain joins TRBV14 and TRBJ2-1; perhaps TRBD1 as D (7 bases). The CDR3 contains 17 residues. Germline lookup yields CDR1 SGHDN and CDR2 FVKESK. Trimming cost V 3 bases and J 6 bases, with 21 bases left between them. CDR3 in DNA: TGTGCCAGCAGCCACCAAGGGGACTGGACAGGTATCAATGAGCAGTTCTTC. Encoded protein: CASSHQGDWTGINEQFF. The full variable domain, completed using reference TRBV14 and TRBJ2-1, is EAGVTQFPSHSVIEKGQTVTLRCDPISGHDNLYWYRRVMGKEIKFLLHFVKESKQDESGMPNNRFLAERTGGTYSTLKVQPAELEDSGVYFCASSHQGDWTGINEQFFGPGTRLTVL.

This clonotype was counted only a few times. The rearrangement links TRBV5-1 to TRBJ2-1; 12 bases fit TRBD1. CDR3 size: 14 residues. Unmatched junction bases numbered 3, after V lost 4 bases and J lost 7 bases. From germline, CDR1 is SGHRS and CDR2 YFSETQ. CDR3 sequence: CASSPGQGANEQFF. In DNA, the CDR3 is TGCGCCAGCAGCCCGGGACAGGGGGCTAATGAGCAGTTCTTC.

This clonotype was seen a few times. CDR3 loop: CASSAGQNYGYTF. The CDR3 DNA sequence: TGTGCCAGCAGCGCTGGACAGAACTATGGCTACACCTTC. The chain has TRBV7-3 and TRBJ1-2; D might be TRBD1 (6 bases). Trimming shortened V by 5 bases and J by 2 bases, and 9 bases separated the two germline ends. Germline CDR1 is SGHTA and CDR2 is FQGTGA. This CDR3 is built from 13 residues.

The chain carries TRBV7-2 and TRBJ2-5; TRBD1 is a possible D gene (5 bases). This CDR3 has 13 residues. The V and J ends lost 9 bases and 5 bases respectively, with 16 bases between them. Germline V gives CDR1 SGHTA, CDR2 FQGNSA. The CDR3 sequence is CASNRGSGETQYF. CDR3 coding DNA: TGTGCCAGTAATAGGGGATCGGGTGAGACCCAGTACTTC. Full variable domain (outside the CDR3, taken from reference TRBV7-2 and TRBJ2-5): GAGVSQSPSNKVTEKGKDVELRCDPISGHTALYWYRQSLGQGLEFLIYFQGNSAPDKSGLPSDRFSAERTGGSVSTLTIQRTQQEDSAVYLCASNRGSGETQYFGPGTRLLVL.

J is TRBJ2-7 and V is TRBV5-6; D gene uncertain. The germline V gene encodes CDR1 SGHDT and CDR2 YYEEEE. Deletions cut 8 bases from V and 3 bases from J, with 15 bases between. This CDR3 comprises 13 residues. The CDR3 reads CARSLGLDYEQYV. In DNA, the CDR3 is TGTGCCAGGAGCCTAGGCCTCGACTACGAGCAGTACGTC.

This clonotype was counted at least ten times. The V and J genes are TRBV7-6 and TRBJ2-3; no firm D call. This CDR3 comprises 16 residues. The V gene's germline CDR1 is SGHVS and CDR2 FNYEAQ. Trimming removed 0 bases at V and 0 bases at J, with 10 bases between. In DNA form, the CDR3 reads TGTGCCAGCAGCTTAGCGTGGCAGCCAAGCACAGATACGCAGTATTTT. Residues: CASSLAWQPSTDTQYF.

This chain joins TRBV5-1 and TRBJ2-7; 8 bases align to TRBD2. The CDR3 length is 16 residues. With V trimmed by 1 base and J by 7 bases, 13 bases remained unmatched. CDR1 and CDR2 from the germline V gene are SGHRS and YFSETQ. For the CDR3, the DNA is TGCGCCAGCAGCTTGCGGGGTAGCGGGGAAGTCGGTGAGCAGTACTTC. Residues: CASSLRGSGEVGEQYF.

The genes are TRBV7-8 and TRBJ2-5, with D uncertain. The CDR3 sequence is 15 residues long. Trimming shortened V by 8 bases and J by 2 bases, and 18 bases separated the two germline ends. CDR1 is SGHVS and CDR2 is FQNEAQ in the germline V gene. Here the CDR3 reads CASPPPKGSQETQYF. In nucleotides, the CDR3 is TGTGCCAGCCCCCCGCCCAAGGGCAGTCAAGAGACCCAGTACTTC.

The V and J genes are TRBV5-4 and TRBJ1-2, with D unclear. Germline V CDR1 and CDR2: SGHNT, YYREEE (reference sequence). V was shortened by 0 bases and J by 8 bases, with 11 bases between the two germline ends. This CDR3 contains 13 residues. Here the CDR3 reads CASSLGNQGGYTF. The CDR3 nucleotides read TGTGCCAGCAGCTTGGGAAATCAAGGAGGCTACACCTTC.

This clonotype was counted a few times. The J gene is TRBJ2-5, the V gene TRBV2; D is unclear. V lost 6 bases and J lost 0, with 11 bases in between. This CDR3 is 14 amino acids long. Germline CDR1 reads SNHLY; CDR2 reads FYNNEI. CDR3: CASSRLANQETQYF. In DNA, the CDR3 is TGTGCCAGCAGCCGACTGGCCAACCAAGAGACCCAGTACTTC.

This clonotype has a single count. The chain carries TRBV13 and TRBJ1-2; D is unresolved. V was shortened by 1 base and J by 10 bases, with 16 bases between the two germline ends. The germline gives CDR1 PRHDT, CDR2 FYEKMQ (reference sequence). The CDR3 is 14 amino acids. The DNA for the CDR3 is TGTGCCAGCAGCTTAGTCAGCAGTTCAGAGAACTACACCTTC. Amino acids: CASSLVSSSENYTF.